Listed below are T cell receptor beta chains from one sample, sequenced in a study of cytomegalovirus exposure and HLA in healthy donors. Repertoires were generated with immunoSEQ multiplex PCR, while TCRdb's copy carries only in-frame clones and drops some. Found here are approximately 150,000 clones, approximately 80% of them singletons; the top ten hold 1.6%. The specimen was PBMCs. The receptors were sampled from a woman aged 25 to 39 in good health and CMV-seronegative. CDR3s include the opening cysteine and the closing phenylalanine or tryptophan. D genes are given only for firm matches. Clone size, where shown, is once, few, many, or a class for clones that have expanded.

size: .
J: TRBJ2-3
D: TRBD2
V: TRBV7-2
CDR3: CASSIPPGLRTDTQYF
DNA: TGTGCCAGCAGCATACCCCCGGGACTACGCACAGATACGCAGTATTTT

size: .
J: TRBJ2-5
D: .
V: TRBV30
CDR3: CAWSVVSVETQYF
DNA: TGTGCCTGGAGTGTTGTCAGCGTGGAGACCCAGTACTTC

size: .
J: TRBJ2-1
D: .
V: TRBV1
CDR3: CTSSQRLAGENEQFF
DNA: TGCACCAGCAGCCAACGACTAGCGGGAGAAAATGAGCAGTTCTTC

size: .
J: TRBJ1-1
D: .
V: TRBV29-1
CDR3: CSVGWGGDTEAFF
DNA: TGCAGCGTTGGGTGGGGGGGGGACACTGAAGCTTTCTTT

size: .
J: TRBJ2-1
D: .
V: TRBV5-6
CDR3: CASSLEWLRAPYNEQFF
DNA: TGTGCCAGCAGCTTGGAATGGCTCAGGGCCCCTTACAATGAGCAGTTCTTC

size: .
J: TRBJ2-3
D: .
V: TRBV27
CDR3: CASSLSYPSESPSTQYF
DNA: TGTGCCAGCAGTTTATCTTACCCTAGCGAATCCCCCTCTACGCAGTATTTT

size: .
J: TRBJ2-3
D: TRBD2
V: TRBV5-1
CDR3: CASSLVGGGGDTQYF
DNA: TGCGCCAGCAGCTTGGTGGGCGGCGGGGGAGATACGCAGTATTTT

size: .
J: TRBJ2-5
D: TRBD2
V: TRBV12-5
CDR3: CASGQMWGGGETQYF
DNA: TGTGCTAGTGGTCAAATGTGGGGCGGGGGGGAGACCCAGTACTTC

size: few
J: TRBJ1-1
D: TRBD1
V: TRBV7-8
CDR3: CASSDRVDVTEAFF
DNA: TGTGCCAGCAGCGACAGGGTTGATGTTACTGAAGCTTTCTTT

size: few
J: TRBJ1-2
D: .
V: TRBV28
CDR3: CASSLGQGSMYGYTF
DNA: TGTGCCAGCAGTTTAGGGCAGGGGTCAATGTATGGCTACACCTTC

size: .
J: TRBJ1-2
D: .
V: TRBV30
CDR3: CAWSVFRREYGYTF
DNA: TGTGCCTGGAGTGTATTTCGCAGGGAATATGGCTACACCTTC

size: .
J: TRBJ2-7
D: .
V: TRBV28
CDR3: CASSWQGSDEQYF
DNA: TGTGCCAGCAGTTGGCAGGGCTCGGACGAGCAGTACTTC

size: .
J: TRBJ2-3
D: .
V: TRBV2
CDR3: CASSLRDTRTDTQYF
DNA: TGTGCCAGCAGCCTACGGGACACCCGCACAGATACGCAGTATTTT

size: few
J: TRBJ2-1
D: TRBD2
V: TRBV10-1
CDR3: CASSESRDYGNEQFF
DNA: TGCGCCAGCAGTGAGTCGCGGGACTACGGCAATGAGCAGTTCTTC

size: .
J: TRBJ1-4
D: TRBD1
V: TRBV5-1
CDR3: CASSSGQGRAYEKLFF
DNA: TGCGCCAGCAGCTCGGGACAGGGCCGGGCATACGAAAAACTGTTTTTT

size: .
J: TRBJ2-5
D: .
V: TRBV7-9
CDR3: CASSPTATALGTQYF
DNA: TGTGCCAGCAGCCCCACCGCGACGGCCCTAGGGACCCAGTACTTC

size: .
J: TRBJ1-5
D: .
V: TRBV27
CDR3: CASRLGGRRSNQPQHF
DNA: TGTGCCAGCAGATTGGGGGGACGTAGGAGCAATCAGCCCCAGCATTTT

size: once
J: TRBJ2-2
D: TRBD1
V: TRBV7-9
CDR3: CASSPPGTGLSTGELFF
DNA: TGTGCCAGCAGTCCGCCAGGGACAGGGTTAAGTACCGGGGAGCTGTTTTTT

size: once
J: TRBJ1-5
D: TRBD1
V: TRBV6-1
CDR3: CASSGITGGVQPQHF
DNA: TGTGCCAGCAGTGGCATAACAGGGGGCGTTCAGCCCCAGCATTTT

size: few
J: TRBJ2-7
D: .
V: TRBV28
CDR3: CASRAFGGLIEQYF
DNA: TGTGCCAGCAGAGCCTTCGGGGGGCTCATCGAGCAGTACTTC

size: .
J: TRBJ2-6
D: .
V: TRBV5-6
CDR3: CASSLAPSGSGANVLTF
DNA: TGTGCCAGCAGCTTGGCCCCGTCAGGGTCTGGGGCCAACGTCCTGACTTTC

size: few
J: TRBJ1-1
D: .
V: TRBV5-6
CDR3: CASSLAGRAEAFF
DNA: TGTGCCAGCAGCTTAGCTGGGAGGGCTGAAGCTTTCTTT

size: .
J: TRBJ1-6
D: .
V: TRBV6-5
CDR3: CASSYSWHSPLHF
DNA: TGTGCCAGCAGTTACTCCTGGCATTCACCCCTCCACTTT

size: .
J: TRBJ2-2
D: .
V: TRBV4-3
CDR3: CASSQDIERLRARELFF
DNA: TGCGCCAGCAGCCAAGATATAGAAAGACTACGGGCCAGGGAGCTGTTTTTT

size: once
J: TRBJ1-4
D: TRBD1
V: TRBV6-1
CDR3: CASSGGQANEKLFF
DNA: TGTGCCAGCAGTGGGGGACAGGCTAATGAAAAACTGTTTTTT

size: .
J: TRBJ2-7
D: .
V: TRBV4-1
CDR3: CASSHRIEGTETYEQYF
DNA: TGCGCCAGCAGCCATCGTATTGAGGGTACGGAGACCTACGAGCAGTACTTC

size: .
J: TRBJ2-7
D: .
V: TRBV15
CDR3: CATSRDQLAGNYEQYF
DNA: TGTGCCACCAGCAGAGATCAATTGGCAGGGAACTACGAGCAGTACTTC

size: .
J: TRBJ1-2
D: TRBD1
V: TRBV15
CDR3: CATSRADRVFDGYTF
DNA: TGTGCCACCAGCAGAGCCGACAGGGTATTTGACGGCTACACCTTC

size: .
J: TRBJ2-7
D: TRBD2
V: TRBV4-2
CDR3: CASSQASGRWYEQYF
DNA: TGTGCCAGCAGCCAAGCCAGCGGGAGGTGGTACGAGCAGTACTTC

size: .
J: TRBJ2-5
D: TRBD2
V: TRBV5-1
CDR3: CASSAGTSGIETQYF
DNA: TGCGCCAGCAGCGCAGGGACTAGCGGGATAGAGACCCAGTACTTC

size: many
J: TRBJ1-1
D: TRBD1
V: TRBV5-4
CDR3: CASSSRTGGGNTEAFF
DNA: TGTGCCAGCAGCTCCCGGACAGGGGGCGGGAACACTGAAGCTTTCTTT

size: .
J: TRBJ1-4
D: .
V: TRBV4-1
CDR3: CASSQRKGLWEKLFF
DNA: TGCGCCAGCAGCCAACGGAAGGGGTTGTGGGAAAAACTGTTTTTT

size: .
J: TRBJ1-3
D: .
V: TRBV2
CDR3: CASSRGSGNTIYF
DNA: TGTGCCAGCAGTAGGGGGTCTGGAAACACCATATATTTT

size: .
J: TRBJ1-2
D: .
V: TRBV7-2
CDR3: CASSQDSYGYTF
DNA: TGTGCCAGCAGCCAGGACAGTTATGGCTACACCTTC